Listed below are T cell receptor beta chains from one sample, sequenced in a study of cytomegalovirus exposure and HLA in healthy donors. Here immunoSEQ multiplex PCR was the method, and the copy in TCRdb shows in-frame clones only, minus some. The sample holds around 200,000 clones, about 89% seen once. The sequenced sample consisted of PBMCs. Every receptor here comes from a woman aged 18-29 years in good health and CMV-seronegative. Each CDR3 is given with its conserved first and last residue. The order of the fields is V gene, clone size, J gene, D gene, CDR3 DNA, CDR3 protein. The D gene is left open where the match is weak. The size of a clone is reported for some rows only, either as once, few or many, or as a class for expanded clones.

>TRBV19|.|TRBJ2-7|.
TGTGCCAGTAGGGGCGCCGGGACTCCCTACGAGCAGTACTTC
CASRGAGTPYEQYF
>TRBV11-3|.|TRBJ2-2|TRBD2
TGTGCCAGCAGCTCCACTACGAGCGGGAGAGGGAACACCGGGGAGCTGTTTTTT
CASSSTTSGRGNTGELFF
>TRBV9|once|TRBJ1-1|.
TGTGCCAGCAGCAACTACCCCGGTCGAGGCGTCACTGAAGCTTTCTTT
CASSNYPGRGVTEAFF
>TRBV5-1|.|TRBJ2-1|.
TGCGCCAGCAGCTCAGACAATGAGCAGTTCTTC
CASSSDNEQFF
>TRBV6-4|.|TRBJ1-5|.
TGTGCCAGCAGTGAAGAGGGCGGCCAGCCCCAGCATTTT
CASSEEGGQPQHF
>TRBV10-3|few|TRBJ2-3|.
TGTGCCATCAGTGAGAAGGGGGAAGATACGCAGTATTTT
CAISEKGEDTQYF
>TRBV5-6|.|TRBJ1-2|.
TGTGCCAGCAGCTCTACCCGGGACTCCGGGGGTACCTTC
CASSSTRDSGGTF
>TRBV11-3|.|TRBJ2-3|.
TGTGCCAGCAGCTTAGGACCGCGACAGTCACCCACAGATACGCAGTATTTT
CASSLGPRQSPTDTQYF
>TRBV7-2|.|TRBJ1-1|.
TGTGCCAGCCGAGGGGGAGCGAACACTGAAGCTTTCTTT
CASRGGANTEAFF
>TRBV5-6|.|TRBJ1-2|.
TGTGCCAGCAGTTTTGGGGGAGGTGTAAACTATGGCTACACCTTC
CASSFGGGVNYGYTF
>TRBV14|.|TRBJ2-5|.
TGTGCCAGCAGCCAAGATCTGGGGCAGGAGACCCAGTACTTC
CASSQDLGQETQYF
>TRBV18|.|TRBJ2-1|.
TGTGCCAGCTCACCACCTGACAGCTCCTACAATGAGCAGTTCTTC
CASSPPDSSYNEQFF
>TRBV11-2|once|TRBJ1-4|TRBD1
TGTGCCAGCAGCCCAGGGGGCCCTGCAACTAATGAAAAACTGTTTTTT
CASSPGGPATNEKLFF
>TRBV7-2|.|TRBJ1-6|.
TGTGCCAGCAGCCGCGGGGGGGGTTCCTCACCCCTCCACTTT
CASSRGGGSSPLHF
>TRBV6-5|.|TRBJ2-3|.
TGTGCCAGCAGTTACTCGGCTTCTAGCACAGATACGCAGTATTTT
CASSYSASSTDTQYF
>TRBV5-1|.|TRBJ1-1|.
TGCGCCAGCAGCTTGGAGGGGCGAACCATAGAAGCTTTCTTT
CASSLEGRTIEAFF
>TRBV5-1|few|TRBJ1-1|TRBD1
TGCGCCAGCAGCTGGTGGGGGACAGACAACACTGAAGCTTTCTTT
CASSWWGTDNTEAFF
>TRBV11-3|few|TRBJ2-5|.
TGTGCCAGCAGCAAGGAGAGGGAGACCCAGTACTTC
CASSKERETQYF
>TRBV9|once|TRBJ2-7|.
TGTGCCAGCAGCGTAGATTTGCCGTACGAGCAGTACTTC
CASSVDLPYEQYF
>TRBV4-3|.|TRBJ2-1|TRBD2
TGCGCCAGCAGCCGAGCACCGGGACTAGCGGGACCAATCTCCTACAATGAGCAGTTCTTC
CASSRAPGLAGPISYNEQFF
>TRBV6-5|few|TRBJ2-1|TRBD1
TGTGCCAGCAGGGGACAGGGGTCCTACAATGAGCAGTTCTTC
CASRGQGSYNEQFF
>TRBV7-9|.|TRBJ1-1|.
TGTGCCAGCAGCTTTTATGAGAGAACTGAAGCTTTCTTT
CASSFYERTEAFF
>TRBV19|once|TRBJ1-5|.
TGTGCCAGTAGTCTCCTTATCGGGAGCAATCAGCCCCAGCATTTT
CASSLLIGSNQPQHF
>TRBV10-1|once|TRBJ2-7|TRBD1
TGCGCGCCGAGAGGACAGGGCGCGTACGAGCAGTACTTC
CAPRGQGAYEQYF
>TRBV5-4|.|TRBJ2-3|TRBD2
TGTGCCAGCAGCCTTGTTAGCGGGAGAGCAGATACGCAGTATTTT
CASSLVSGRADTQYF
>TRBV11-2|.|TRBJ2-7|.
TGTGCCAGCAGCTTAGACAGGGCAGTGCAGTACTTC
CASSLDRAVQYF
>TRBV4-1|few|TRBJ2-1|TRBD2
TGCGCCAGCAGCCCCGGTTATAGCGGGGGGGACAATGAGCAGTTCTTC
CASSPGYSGGDNEQFF
>TRBV5-6|.|TRBJ2-1|TRBD1
TGTGCCAGCAGCACGGGACAGACCTACAATGAGCAGTTCTTC
CASSTGQTYNEQFF
>TRBV11-3|once|TRBJ2-1|TRBD1
TGTGCCAGCAGCTTAACAGGGGGTTCCTACAATGAGCAGTTCTTC
CASSLTGGSYNEQFF
>TRBV4-3|.|TRBJ2-7|.
TGCGCCAGCAGCCCAAACTCTAACAGCTACGAGCAGTACTTC
CASSPNSNSYEQYF
>TRBV19|once|TRBJ2-3|.
TGTGCCAGTAGGTTATCCGGGAGCACAGATACGCAGTATTTT
CASRLSGSTDTQYF
>TRBV18|.|TRBJ2-5|.
TGTGCCAGCTCACTATTTTTCCGGGACCAAGAGACCCAGTACTTC
CASSLFFRDQETQYF
>TRBV27|.|TRBJ1-1|TRBD1
TGTGCCAGCAGTTTGCGATGGACAGGGAAAGCTTTCTTT
CASSLRWTGKAFF
>TRBV5-6|.|TRBJ2-5|.
TGTGCCAGCAGCACTCCAACGGGTAAAGAGACCCAGTACTTC
CASSTPTGKETQYF
>TRBV27|.|TRBJ2-7|.
TGTGCCAGCAGTTTAAAGGCCCCGTTACAGGGTGGCTCCTACGAGCAGTACTTC
CASSLKAPLQGGSYEQYF
>TRBV7-2|.|TRBJ1-6|.
TGTGCCAGCTTCCTGACTCCGGGGGGTAATTCACCCCTCCACTTT
CASFLTPGGNSPLHF
>TRBV7-9|.|TRBJ1-1|.
TGTGCCAGCAGCTTAGGACAGAATGAAGCTTTCTTT
CASSLGQNEAFF
>TRBV7-2|.|TRBJ2-7|TRBD2
TGTGCCAGCAGCTCCAAGGGACTAGCGGGGCCTTCCTACGAGCAGTACTTC
CASSSKGLAGPSYEQYF
>TRBV2|.|TRBJ1-6|.
TGTGCCAGCAGTGAAGACTTCTTGGGCAATTCACCCCTCCACTTT
CASSEDFLGNSPLHF
>TRBV27|.|TRBJ2-2|.
TGTGCCAGCAGTTTAAACCCCCTCCGCGAGTCTTACACCGGGGAGCTGTTTTTT
CASSLNPLRESYTGELFF
>TRBV10-3|once|TRBJ1-2|TRBD1
TGTGCCATCAGTGTCGAGGGGGCTGCCTATGGCTACACCTTC
CAISVEGAAYGYTF
>TRBV4-2|.|TRBJ2-7|.
TGTGCCAGCAGCCCCGGTGCCGCGTCCTACGAGCAGTACTTC
CASSPGAASYEQYF
>TRBV6-5|.|TRBJ2-1|TRBD2
TGTGCCAGCAGTGTGGCTAGCGGGGGGGCCGCGCAGTTCTTC
CASSVASGGAAQFF
>TRBV7-2|.|TRBJ2-5|.
TGTGCCAGCAGCTTAGCGCGACAAGAGACCCAGTACTTC
CASSLARQETQYF
>TRBV6-5|.|TRBJ2-4|.
TGTGCCAGCAGTTACCGCGTGCTAGCCAAAAACATTCAGTACTTC
CASSYRVLAKNIQYF
>TRBV2|.|TRBJ2-5|TRBD2
TGTGCCAGCAATAACGGGGGGTATCAAGAGACCCAGTACTTC
CASNNGGYQETQYF